Each of the 30 T cell receptor beta chains below was sequenced from the same sample in a study of CD8 T cells in ankylosing spondylitis. One entry per CDR3 protein, called by TCRdb with MiXCR from the 5' RACE reads. The sample lists about 90,000 distinct CDR3 sequences, 27% occurring once. The material sequenced was blood, either unsorted or a sorted T cell fraction (not recorded which). The receptors shown here come from a male donor with ankylosing spondylitis or in good health (not recorded which).

V usage is TRBV12-3 or TRBV12-4 and J usage is TRBJ2-5; 10 bases align to TRBD2. The CDR3 runs 15 residues. With 1 base clipped from V and 9 bases from J, the junction kept 8 bases outside the gene matches. The CDR3 DNA reads as TGTGCCAGCAGTTTAGGGAGCGGGAGGGGTAGGGCCCAGTACTTC. Translating gives CASSLGSGRGRAQYF.

Here the CDR3 DNA reads TGTGCCAGCTCACCCCGCAGGTCAGCTGATCAGCCCCAGCATTTT. The encoded protein is CASSPRRSADQPQHF. This chain connects TRBV18 to TRBJ1-5; D not certain. Trimming cost V 3 bases and J 5 bases, with 14 bases left between them. Germline CDR1 KGHSH, CDR2 LQKENI. CDR3 size: 15 residues.

The genes are TRBV20-1 and TRBJ2-3, with TRBD2 matching over 10 bases. Germline CDR1 reads DFQATT; CDR2 reads SNEGSKA (reference sequence). This CDR3 contains 13 residues. The CDR3 reads CSVNGLAADTQYF. The CDR3 nucleotides read TGCAGCGTTAACGGACTAGCGGCAGATACGCAGTATTTT.

This clonotype was detected only a few times. In DNA form, the CDR3 reads TGTGCCAGCAGTTTAATAGATTACCAAGAGACCCAGTACTTC. It specifies CASSLIDYQETQYF. V usage is TRBV28 and J usage is TRBJ2-5; D uncertain. Germline assignment: CDR1 MDHEN and CDR2 SYDVKM. The germline V and J ends were trimmed by 2 bases and 0 bases, with 7 bases remaining between them. CDR3 size: 14 residues.

The chain has TRBV2 and TRBJ2-7; 7 positions match TRBD1. Germline values: CDR1 SNHLY, CDR2 FYNNEI. Trimming took 6 bases from V and 2 from J; bases not matched to a gene: 10. CDR3 size: 15 residues. The DNA of the CDR3 is TGTGCCAGCAGAGTAAGGGGGACAGCCGCCTACGAGCAGTACTTC. This gives the protein CASRVRGTAAYEQYF.

This clonotype was counted a few times. The chain is built from TRBV24-1 and TRBJ2-7; possibly TRBD2 for D (5 bases). V was shortened by 4 bases and J by 7 bases, with 10 bases between the two germline ends. Germline-derived CDR1 and CDR2 are KGHDR and SFDVKD. The CDR3 runs 12 residues. CDR3 sequence (DNA): TGTGCCACCAGTGACTCGTCGGGGGAGCAGTACTTC. It codes for CATSDSSGEQYF.

The sample holds one count of this clonotype. The chain uses TRBV7-2 and TRBJ1-6; the D is unclear. Trimming left V 5 bases short and J 11 bases short, with 10 bases between. Germline V gene data show CDR1 as SGHTA and CDR2 as FQGNSA. The CDR3 is made up of 12 amino acids. DNA of the CDR3: TGTGCCAGCAGCCCCATAGGTCCACCCCTCCACTTT. Encoded protein: CASSPIGPPLHF. Together with reference TRBV7-2 and TRBJ1-6, the CDR3 gives the full variable domain: GAGVSQSPSNKVTEKGKDVELRCDPISGHTALYWYRQSLGQGLEFLIYFQGNSAPDKSGLPSDRFSAERTGGSVSTLTIQRTQQEDSAVYLCASSPIGPPLHFGNGTRLTVT.

J is TRBJ2-1 and V is TRBV12-3 or TRBV12-4, with 8 bases matching TRBD2. Trimming removed 4 bases from V and 3 bases from J; junction bases left unmatched: 8. The length of the CDR3 is 16 residues. Written as DNA, the CDR3 is TGTGCCAGCAGTTCGCGGGAGGTAGCGGTCTACAATGAGCAGTTCTTC. Amino acids: CASSSREVAVYNEQFF.

This clonotype was seen a handful of times. The chain combines TRBV20-1 with TRBJ1-1; D gene unclear. Deletions cut 6 bases from V and 2 bases from J, with 16 bases between. Per the germline V gene, CDR1 is DFQATT and CDR2 is SNEGSKA (reference sequence). The CDR3 consists of 14 residues. The CDR3 sequence: CSAPRLSGNTEAFF. For the CDR3, the DNA is TGCAGTGCGCCTCGCTTGTCAGGCAACACTGAAGCTTTCTTT.

The chain links TRBV12-3 or TRBV12-4 to TRBJ2-2, with TRBD2 as a possible D gene (6 bases). There are 15 residues in the CDR3. Trimming shortened V by 6 bases and J by 2 bases, and 13 bases separated the two germline ends. CDR3: CASSFRDSNTGELFF. The CDR3 region has the DNA TGTGCCAGCAGCTTTAGGGACTCCAACACCGGGGAGCTGTTTTTT.

The chain recombines TRBV3-1 with TRBJ1-6, with 11 nucleotides matching TRBD1. The germline V gene encodes CDR1 LGHDT and CDR2 YNNKEL (reference sequence). J lost 9 bases, V lost 4 bases, and 5 bases had no gene match. The CDR3 spans 15 residues. CDR3: CASSLTGQGVSPLHF. CDR3 sequence (DNA): TGTGCCAGCAGCCTGACGGGACAGGGGGTTTCACCCCTCCACTTT.

The rearrangement links TRBV12-3 or TRBV12-4 to TRBJ2-7, with D possibly matching TRBD1 (5 bases). The CDR3 is made up of 17 amino acids. Trimming removed 2 bases at V and 4 bases at J, with 21 bases between. This CDR3 is CASSLRSGGAGRYEQYF. CDR3 DNA: TGTGCCAGCAGTTTAAGGTCGGGTGGGGCAGGACGATACGAGCAGTACTTC.

The V and J genes are TRBV20-1 and TRBJ1-2; the match to TRBD1 covers 12 bases. Germline V gene sequence: CDR1 DFQATT, CDR2 SNEGSKA (reference sequence). The CDR3 spans 13 residues. V was clipped by 5 bases and J by 7 bases; unmatched bases: 5. This CDR3 is CSAGGQGALGYTF. In DNA form, the CDR3 reads TGCAGTGCTGGGGGACAGGGGGCGCTTGGCTACACCTTC.

In its sample, this clonotype was seen a few times. The CDR3 reads CSARASNQPQHF. The CDR3 DNA reads as TGCAGTGCAAGGGCCAGCAATCAGCCCCAGCATTTT. The V call is TRBV20-1, the J call TRBJ1-5; D is ambiguous. The CDR3 has 12 amino acids. Looked up from germline, CDR1 is DFQATT and CDR2 is SNEGSKA (reference sequence). Trimming took 6 bases from V and 1 from J, leaving 7 bases between them.

This rearrangement joins TRBV18 to TRBJ2-3, with D perhaps matching TRBD1 (6 bases). The length of the CDR3 is 15 residues. Germline V CDR1 and CDR2: KGHSH, LQKENI. Trimming removed 6 bases at V and 2 bases at J, with 15 bases between. The CDR3 sequence is CASSPRQVDTDTQYF. CDR3 sequence (DNA): TGTGCCAGCTCGCCCAGACAGGTGGACACAGATACGCAGTATTTT. The full variable domain, with the rest looked up from reference TRBV18 and TRBJ2-3, is NAGVMQNPRHLVRRRGQEARLRCSPMKGHSHVYWYRQLPEEGLKFMVYLQKENIIDESGMPKERFSAEFPKEGPSILRIQQVVRGDSAAYFCASSPRQVDTDTQYFGPGTRLTVL.

A few counts support this clonotype. The rearrangement links TRBV5-5 to TRBJ2-1; 10 bases are shared with TRBD2. V dropped 4 bases and J dropped 12; count of bases not matched to a gene: 16. The germline CDR1 and CDR2 sequences are SGHKS and YYEKEE (reference sequence). This CDR3 contains 16 residues. CDR3 in DNA: TGTGCCAGCAGCCCGACACCGGGGACTAGCGTGAATCCGCAGTTCTTC. Translating gives CASSPTPGTSVNPQFF.

The chain employs TRBV7-9 and TRBJ2-3; a weak D match, TRBD1 (5 bases). V lost 5 bases, J lost 0 bases, and 12 bases lay in between. CDR3 length: 15 residues. The germline CDR1 and CDR2 sequences are SEHNR and FQNEAQ (reference sequence). CDR3 nucleotide sequence: TGTGCCAGCAGCGCTAGACAGAAAAGCACAGATACGCAGTATTTT. It yields the protein CASSARQKSTDTQYF.

This clonotype was picked up a small number of times. J is TRBJ1-4 and V is TRBV6-5; the D is unclear. The V end lost 4 bases, the J end lost 3 bases, and 12 bases lay between the germline ends. Germline values: CDR1 MNHEY, CDR2 SVGAGI. This CDR3 is 15 amino acids long. The CDR3 DNA reads TGTGCCAGCAGTTTCCAGGACCCCGCTAATGAAAAACTGTTTTTT. It yields the protein CASSFQDPANEKLFF.

In its sample, this clonotype was seen a few times. V is TRBV5-1 and J is TRBJ2-3; 7 nucleotides match TRBD1. After removal of 4 bases from V and 1 base from J, the junction contained 3 bases not matched to a gene. The germline gives CDR1 SGHRS, CDR2 YFSETQ. The CDR3 runs to 14 residues. The CDR3 is CASSDGQGTDTQYF. In DNA form, the CDR3 reads TGCGCCAGCAGCGACGGACAGGGCACAGATACGCAGTATTTT.

On this clonotype: At one end the junction does not follow the germline gene, possibly because of a read error. The J gene is TRBJ2-7, the V gene TRBV12-3 or TRBV12-4; tentative D call: TRBD1 (6 bases). This CDR3 spans 12 amino acids. CDR3 DNA sequence: TGTGCCAGCAGTTTTTGGGTGGGGGACACTAAATTC. This gives the protein CASSFWVGDTKF.

The chain carries TRBV29-1 and TRBJ2-1, with D perhaps matching TRBD2 (6 bases). Germline CDR1 reads SQVTM; CDR2 reads ANQGSEA. The V end lost 8 bases, the J end lost 1 base, and 18 bases lay between the germline ends. This CDR3 comprises 15 residues. The CDR3 DNA reads TGCAGCCTCTACCAAGGACGGGAGTCCTACAATGAGCAGTTCTTC. Translation: CSLYQGRESYNEQFF.

This clonotype has a count of ten or more. This sequence joins TRBV7-9 and TRBJ2-3, with D tentatively TRBD1 (6 bases). From germline, CDR1 is SEHNR and CDR2 FQNEAQ (reference sequence). Between the trimmed V and J ends, which lost 2 bases and 3 bases, there was a span of 9 bases. This CDR3 is 14 amino acids long. DNA for the CDR3: TGTGCCAGCAGCTTACAGGGGTCGACAGATACGCAGTATTTT. This gives the protein CASSLQGSTDTQYF.

This clonotype was counted once. The rearrangement links TRBV27 to TRBJ1-1; 8 bases map to TRBD1. The ends lost 2 bases at V and 2 bases at J; junction bases unmatched: 4. This CDR3 is built from 15 residues. The germline V gene encodes CDR1 MNHEY and CDR2 SMNVEV (reference sequence). The CDR3 nucleotides read TGTGCCAGCAGTTTAGGACAGGGATACAACACTGAAGCTTTCTTT. Protein sequence: CASSLGQGYNTEAFF.

This clonotype appeared a single time. The chain combines TRBV7-2 with TRBJ2-3; 7 bases map to TRBD2. The V gene end was trimmed by 1 base and the J gene end by 5 bases; junction bases not matched to a gene: 6. The germline gives CDR1 SGHTA, CDR2 FQGNSA. This CDR3 has 15 residues. The DNA of the CDR3 is TGTGCCAGCAGCTTAGTGAGACTAGCTGGAGATACGCAGTATTTT. Translation gives CASSLVRLAGDTQYF.

This clonotype appeared many times. Mismatch with germline at one junction end may stem from a read error. The V gene is TRBV5-1, the J gene TRBJ1-2; D remains unclear. The CDR3 covers 11 residues. Germline V CDR1 and CDR2: SGHRS, YFSETQ. The CDR3 nucleotides are TGCGCCAGCACCCAGGAGGGTCCCTCAGTCTTC. Translated: CASTQEGPSVF.

This rearrangement joins TRBV5-1 to TRBJ2-3, with D uncertain. CDR1 SGHRS and CDR2 YFSETQ come from the germline V gene. Trimming left V 4 bases short and J 1 base short, with 7 bases between. The CDR3 length is 13 residues. CDR3 amino acids: CASSPLGTDTQYF. DNA of the CDR3: TGCGCCAGCAGCCCTCTAGGCACAGATACGCAGTATTTT. Combining the CDR3 with reference TRBV5-1 and TRBJ2-3 gives the whole variable domain KAGVTQTPRYLIKTRGQQVTLSCSPISGHRSVSWYQQTPGQGLQFLFEYFSETQRNKGNFPGRFSGRQFSNSRSEMNVSTLELGDSALYLCASSPLGTDTQYFGPGTRLTVL.

The rearrangement uses TRBV20-1 and TRBJ2-7; unclear D gene. The CDR3 loop spans 12 amino acids. V was shortened by 4 bases and J by 0 bases, with 7 bases between the two germline ends. From germline, CDR1 is DFQATT and CDR2 SNEGSKA (reference sequence). The CDR3 spells CSATASSYEQYV. Written as DNA, the CDR3 is TGCAGTGCTACAGCGAGCTCCTACGAGCAGTACGTC.

This sequence joins TRBV10-3 and TRBJ2-3; the D call may be TRBD1 or TRBD2 (5 bases each). The CDR3 loop spans 14 amino acids. The germline V gene has CDR1 ENHRY and CDR2 SYGVKD. V lost 7 bases and J lost 8, with 19 bases in between. CDR3 residues: CAINTPGQGSTQYF. The CDR3, as DNA: TGTGCCATCAACACACCGGGGCAGGGCAGTACGCAGTATTTT.

As DNA, the CDR3 is TGTGCCATCGGAATCTCCAGCGGAGCTCGCACAGATACGCAGTATTTT. Its protein is CAIGISSGARTDTQYF. The chain couples TRBV10-3 to TRBJ2-3, with a tentative D call TRBD2 (5 bases). V lost 8 bases and J lost 1, with 19 bases in between. Germline V CDR1 and CDR2: ENHRY, SYGVKD. CDR3 size: 16 residues.

V usage is TRBV20-1 and J usage is TRBJ2-5; D gene uncertain. Germline V lookup: CDR1 DFQATT, CDR2 SNEGSKA (reference sequence). The V end lost 3 bases, the J end lost 3 bases, and 11 bases lay between the germline ends. CDR3 size: 13 residues. The CDR3 DNA is TGCAGTGCTAGGGCCCTTGGGGAAGAGACCCAGTACTTC. Encoded protein: CSARALGEETQYF.